This T cell receptor beta chain originates from a study of T cells in Graves' hyperthyroidism and ophthalmopathy. About this clonotype: Its antigen is not identified.

Losses at the gene ends were 4 bases for V and 2 bases for J; bases not matched to a gene: 8. CDR1 is SGHRS, CDR2 YFSETQ, per germline. This CDR3 contains 16 residues. Authors of the study amplified TCR beta CDR3 regions from RNA transcripts. HTBI primers were used for first-round RT-PCR of the TCR CDR3. MiXCR, run by TCRdb on the multiplex PCR reads, gives a single entry per CDR3 protein. The sample holds 550,000 to 850,000 distinct CDR3 sequences, around 20% seen once. Findings of the study overall: Model predictions of ophthalmopathy came a median roughly 6.4 months before onset. From stable hyperthyroidism, ophthalmopathy was set apart by a 13 V-J model.

Input material: blood. The chain links TRBV5-1 to TRBJ1-3; 8 nucleotides align to TRBD1. This receptor was taken from a woman in her 50s with Graves' hyperthyroidism that later progressed to Graves' ophthalmopathy. Here the CDR3 reads CASSMRQGSTGNTIYF. In DNA, the CDR3 is TGCGCCAGCAGCATGCGACAGGGGTCGACTGGAAACACCATATATTTT.